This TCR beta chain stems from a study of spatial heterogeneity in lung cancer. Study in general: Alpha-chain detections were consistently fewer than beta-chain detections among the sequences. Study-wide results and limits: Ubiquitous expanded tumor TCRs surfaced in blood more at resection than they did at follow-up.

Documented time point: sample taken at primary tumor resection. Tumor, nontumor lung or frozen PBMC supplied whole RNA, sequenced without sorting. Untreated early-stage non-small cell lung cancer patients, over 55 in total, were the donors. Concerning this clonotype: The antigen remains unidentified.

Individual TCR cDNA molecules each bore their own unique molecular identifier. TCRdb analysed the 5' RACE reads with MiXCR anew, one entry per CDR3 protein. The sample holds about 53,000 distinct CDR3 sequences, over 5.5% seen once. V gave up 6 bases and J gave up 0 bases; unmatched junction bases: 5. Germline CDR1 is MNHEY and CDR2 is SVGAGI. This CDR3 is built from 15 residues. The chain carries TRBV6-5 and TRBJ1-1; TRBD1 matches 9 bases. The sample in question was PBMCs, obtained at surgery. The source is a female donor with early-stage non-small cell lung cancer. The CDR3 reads CASREQGAMNTEAFF. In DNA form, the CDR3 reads TGTGCCAGCAGGGAACAGGGGGCCATGAACACTGAAGCTTTCTTT.